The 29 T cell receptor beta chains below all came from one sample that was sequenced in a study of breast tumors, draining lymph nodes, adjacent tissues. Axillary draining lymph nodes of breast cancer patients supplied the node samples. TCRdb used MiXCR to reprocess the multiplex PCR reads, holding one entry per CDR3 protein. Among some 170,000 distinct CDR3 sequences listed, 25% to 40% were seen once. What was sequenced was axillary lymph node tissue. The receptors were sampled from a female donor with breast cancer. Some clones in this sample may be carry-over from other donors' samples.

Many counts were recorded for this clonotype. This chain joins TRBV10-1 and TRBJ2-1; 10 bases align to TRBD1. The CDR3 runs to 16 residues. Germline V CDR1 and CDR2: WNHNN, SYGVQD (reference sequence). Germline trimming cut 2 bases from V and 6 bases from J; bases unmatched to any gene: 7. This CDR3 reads CASSETPGQGPNEQFF. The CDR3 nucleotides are TGCGCCAGCAGTGAGACTCCGGGACAGGGGCCCAATGAGCAGTTCTTC.

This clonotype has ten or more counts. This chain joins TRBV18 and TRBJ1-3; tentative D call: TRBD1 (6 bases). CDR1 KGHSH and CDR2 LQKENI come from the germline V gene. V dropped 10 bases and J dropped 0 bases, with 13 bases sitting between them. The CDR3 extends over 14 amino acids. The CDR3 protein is CATHRGPSGNTIYF. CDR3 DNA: TGTGCCACCCACCGGGGGCCCTCTGGAAACACCATATATTTT.

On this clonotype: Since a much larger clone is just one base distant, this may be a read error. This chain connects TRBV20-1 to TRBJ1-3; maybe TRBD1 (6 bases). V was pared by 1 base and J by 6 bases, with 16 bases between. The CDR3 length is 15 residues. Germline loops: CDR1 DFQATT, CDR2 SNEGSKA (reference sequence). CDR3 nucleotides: TGCAGTGCTAGAGCAGGGGAGGTCGGGGCAAACACCATATATTTT. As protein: CSARAGEVGANTIYF.

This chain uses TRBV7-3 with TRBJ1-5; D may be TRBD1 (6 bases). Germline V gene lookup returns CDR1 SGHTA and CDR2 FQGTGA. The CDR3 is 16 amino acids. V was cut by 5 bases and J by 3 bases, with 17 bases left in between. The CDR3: CASSRAGTLHNQPQHF. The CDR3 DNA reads TGTGCCAGCAGCCGGGCAGGGACACTTCACAATCAGCCCCAGCATTTT.

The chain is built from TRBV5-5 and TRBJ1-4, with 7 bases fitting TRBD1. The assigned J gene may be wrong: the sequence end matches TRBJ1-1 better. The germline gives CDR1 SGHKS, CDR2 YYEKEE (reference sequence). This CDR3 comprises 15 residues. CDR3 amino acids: CASSLPRAGGTEAFF. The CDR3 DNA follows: TGTGCCAGCAGCCTCCCGAGGGCAGGGGGGACTGAAGCTTTCTTT.

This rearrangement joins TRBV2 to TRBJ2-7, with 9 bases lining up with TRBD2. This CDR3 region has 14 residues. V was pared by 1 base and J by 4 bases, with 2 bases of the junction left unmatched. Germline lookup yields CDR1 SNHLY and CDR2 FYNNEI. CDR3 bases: TGTGCCAGCAGTGAAGGCGGGGGGGCTTACGAGCAGTACTTC. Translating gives CASSEGGGAYEQYF.

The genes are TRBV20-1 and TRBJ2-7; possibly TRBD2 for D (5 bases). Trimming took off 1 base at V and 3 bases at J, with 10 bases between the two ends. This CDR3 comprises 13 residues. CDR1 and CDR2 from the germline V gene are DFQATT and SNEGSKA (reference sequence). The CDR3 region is CSARVPGDYEQYF. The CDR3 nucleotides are TGCAGTGCTAGAGTGCCCGGGGACTACGAGCAGTACTTC.

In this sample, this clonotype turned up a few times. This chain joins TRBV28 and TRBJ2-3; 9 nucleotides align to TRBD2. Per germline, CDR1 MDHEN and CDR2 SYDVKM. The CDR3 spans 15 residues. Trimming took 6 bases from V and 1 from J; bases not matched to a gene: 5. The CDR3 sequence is CASRSQRGGTDTQYF. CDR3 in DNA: TGTGCCAGCAGGTCCCAGCGGGGGGGCACAGATACGCAGTATTTT.

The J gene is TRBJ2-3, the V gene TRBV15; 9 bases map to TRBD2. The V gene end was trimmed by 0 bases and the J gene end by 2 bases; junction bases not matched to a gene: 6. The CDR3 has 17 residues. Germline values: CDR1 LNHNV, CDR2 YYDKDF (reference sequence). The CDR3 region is CATSRDGAGGNTDTQYF. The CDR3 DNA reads TGTGCCACCAGCAGAGATGGGGCGGGAGGGAACACAGATACGCAGTATTTT.

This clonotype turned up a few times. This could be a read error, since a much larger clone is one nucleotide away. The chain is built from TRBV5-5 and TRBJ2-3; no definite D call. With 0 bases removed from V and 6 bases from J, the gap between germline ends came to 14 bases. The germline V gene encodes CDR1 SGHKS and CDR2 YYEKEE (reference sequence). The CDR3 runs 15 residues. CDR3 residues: CASSLGPPAADTQYF. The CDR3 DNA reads TGTGCCAGCAGCTTGGGTCCCCCAGCAGCGGATACGCAGTATTTT.

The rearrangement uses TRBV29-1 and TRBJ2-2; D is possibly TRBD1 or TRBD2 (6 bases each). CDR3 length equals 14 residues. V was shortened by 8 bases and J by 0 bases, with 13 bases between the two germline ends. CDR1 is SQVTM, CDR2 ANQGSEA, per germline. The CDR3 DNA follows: TGCAGCTTGGGGGCGGGGTCGAACACCGGGGAGCTGTTTTTT. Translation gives CSLGAGSNTGELFF.

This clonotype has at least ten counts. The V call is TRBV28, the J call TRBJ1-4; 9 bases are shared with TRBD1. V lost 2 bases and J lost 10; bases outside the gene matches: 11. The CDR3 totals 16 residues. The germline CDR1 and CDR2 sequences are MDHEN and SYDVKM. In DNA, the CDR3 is TGTGCCAGCAGTTTAAGGAGACAGGGGGGACGGTCAAAACTGTTTTTT. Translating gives CASSLRRQGGRSKLFF. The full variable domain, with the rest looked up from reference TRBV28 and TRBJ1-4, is DVKVTQSSRYLVKRTGEKVFLECVQDMDHENMFWYRQDPGLGLRLIYFSYDVKMKEKGDIPEGYSVSREKKERFSLILESASTNQTSMYLCASSLRRQGGRSKLFFGSGTQLSVL.

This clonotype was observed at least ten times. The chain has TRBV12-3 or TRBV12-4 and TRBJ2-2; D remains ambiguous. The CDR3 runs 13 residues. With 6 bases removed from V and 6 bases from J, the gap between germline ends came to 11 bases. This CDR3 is CASREGQSGELFF. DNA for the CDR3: TGTGCCAGCAGGGAAGGGCAGTCCGGGGAGCTGTTTTTT.

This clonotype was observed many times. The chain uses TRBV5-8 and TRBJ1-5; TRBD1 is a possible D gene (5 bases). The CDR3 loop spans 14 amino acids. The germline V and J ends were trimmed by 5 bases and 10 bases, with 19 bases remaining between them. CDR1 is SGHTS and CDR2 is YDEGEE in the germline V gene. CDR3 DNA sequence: TGTGCCAGCAGGGGGGAGCGGAGGCTGAAACCCCAGCATTTT. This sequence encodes CASRGERRLKPQHF.

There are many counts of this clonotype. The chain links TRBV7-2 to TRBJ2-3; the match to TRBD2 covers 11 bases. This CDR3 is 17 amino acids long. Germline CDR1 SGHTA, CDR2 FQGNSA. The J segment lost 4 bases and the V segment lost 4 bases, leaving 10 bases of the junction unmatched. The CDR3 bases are TGTGCCAGCAGCTCCCTTAGCGGGGGGGCAGGGGCAGATACGCAGTATTTT. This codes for CASSSLSGGAGADTQYF.

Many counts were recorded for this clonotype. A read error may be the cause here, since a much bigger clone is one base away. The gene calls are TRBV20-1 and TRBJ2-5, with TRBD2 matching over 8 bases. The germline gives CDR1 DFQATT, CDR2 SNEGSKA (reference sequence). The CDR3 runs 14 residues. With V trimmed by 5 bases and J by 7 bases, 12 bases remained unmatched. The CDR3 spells CSAEHTSGEATQYF. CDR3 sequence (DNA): TGCAGTGCTGAGCACACTAGCGGCGAAGCGACCCAGTACTTC.

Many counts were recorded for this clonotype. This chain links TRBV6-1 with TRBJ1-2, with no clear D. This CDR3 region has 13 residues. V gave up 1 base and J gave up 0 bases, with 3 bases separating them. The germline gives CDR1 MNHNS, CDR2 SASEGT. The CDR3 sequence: CASSEVSNYGYTF. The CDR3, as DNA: TGTGCCAGCAGTGAAGTCTCTAACTATGGCTACACCTTC.

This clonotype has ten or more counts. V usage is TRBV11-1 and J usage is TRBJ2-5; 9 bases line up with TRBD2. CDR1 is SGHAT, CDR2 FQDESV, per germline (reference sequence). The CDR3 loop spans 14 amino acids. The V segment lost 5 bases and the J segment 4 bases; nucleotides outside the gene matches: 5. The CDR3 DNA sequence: TGTGCCAGCAGCCTTAGCGGGAGTGGAGAGACCCAGTACTTC. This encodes CASSLSGSGETQYF.

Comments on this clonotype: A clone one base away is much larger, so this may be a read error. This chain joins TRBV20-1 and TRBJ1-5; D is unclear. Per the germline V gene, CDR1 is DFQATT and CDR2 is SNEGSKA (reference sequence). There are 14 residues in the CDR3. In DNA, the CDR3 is TGCAGTGCTAGAAGAGGTACAGTCAATCCGCCCCAGCATTTT. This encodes CSARRGTVNPPQHF.

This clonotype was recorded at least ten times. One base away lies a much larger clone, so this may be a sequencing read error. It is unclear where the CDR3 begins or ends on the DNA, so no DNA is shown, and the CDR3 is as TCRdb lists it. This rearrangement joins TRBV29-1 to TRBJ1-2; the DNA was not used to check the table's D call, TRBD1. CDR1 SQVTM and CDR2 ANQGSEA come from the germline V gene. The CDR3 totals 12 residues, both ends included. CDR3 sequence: CSVAGGTYGNTF.

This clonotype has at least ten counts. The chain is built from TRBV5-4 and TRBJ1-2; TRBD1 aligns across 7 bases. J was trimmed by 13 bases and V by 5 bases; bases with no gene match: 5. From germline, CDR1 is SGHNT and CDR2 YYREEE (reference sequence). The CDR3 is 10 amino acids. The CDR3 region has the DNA TGTGCCAGCAGTACAGGGGTATGCACCTTC. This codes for CASSTGVCTF. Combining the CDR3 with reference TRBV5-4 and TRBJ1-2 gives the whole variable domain ETGVTQSPTHLIKTRGQQVTLRCSSQSGHNTVSWYQQALGQGPQFIFQYYREEENGRGNFPPRFSGLQFPNYSSELNVNALELDDSALYLCASSTGVCTFGSGTRLTVV.

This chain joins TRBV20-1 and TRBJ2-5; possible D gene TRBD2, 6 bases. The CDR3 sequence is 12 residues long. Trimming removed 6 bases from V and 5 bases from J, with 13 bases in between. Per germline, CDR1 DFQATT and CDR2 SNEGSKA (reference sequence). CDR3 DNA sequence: TGCAGTGCCCTAGCGAGGTGGGAGACCCAGTACTTC. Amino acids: CSALARWETQYF.

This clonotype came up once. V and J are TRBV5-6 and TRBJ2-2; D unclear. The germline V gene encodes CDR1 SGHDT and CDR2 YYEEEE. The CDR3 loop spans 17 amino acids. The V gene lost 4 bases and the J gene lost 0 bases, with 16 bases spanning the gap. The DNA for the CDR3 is TGTGCCAGCAGCAGAATAACCGCCAGCGCGAACACCGGGGAGCTGTTTTTT. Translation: CASSRITASANTGELFF.

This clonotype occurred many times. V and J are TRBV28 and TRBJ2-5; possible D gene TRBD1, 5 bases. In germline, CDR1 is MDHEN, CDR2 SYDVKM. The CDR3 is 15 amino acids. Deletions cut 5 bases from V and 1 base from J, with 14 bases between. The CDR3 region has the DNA TGTGCCAGCAGTCCCCCGGACACGTTCCAAGAGACCCAGTACTTC. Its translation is CASSPPDTFQETQYF.

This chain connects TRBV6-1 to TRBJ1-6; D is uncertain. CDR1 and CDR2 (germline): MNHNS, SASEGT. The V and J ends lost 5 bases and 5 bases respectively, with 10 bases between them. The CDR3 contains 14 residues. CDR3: CASSPRPHNSPLHF. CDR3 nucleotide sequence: TGTGCCAGCAGTCCCCGGCCCCATAATTCACCCCTCCACTTT.

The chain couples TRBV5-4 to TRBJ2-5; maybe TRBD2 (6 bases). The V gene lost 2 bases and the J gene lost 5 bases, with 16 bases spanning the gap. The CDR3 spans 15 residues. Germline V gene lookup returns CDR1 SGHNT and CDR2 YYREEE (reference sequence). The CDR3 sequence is CASSFGGTGVETQYF. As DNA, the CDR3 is TGTGCCAGCAGCTTTGGAGGGACGGGTGTCGAGACCCAGTACTTC.

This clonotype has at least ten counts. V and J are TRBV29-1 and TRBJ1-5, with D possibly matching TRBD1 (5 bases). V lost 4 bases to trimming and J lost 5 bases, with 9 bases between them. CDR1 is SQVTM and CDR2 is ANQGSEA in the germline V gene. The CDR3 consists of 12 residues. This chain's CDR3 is CSVGGFDQPQHF. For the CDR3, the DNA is TGCAGCGTTGGGGGGTTTGATCAGCCCCAGCATTTT.

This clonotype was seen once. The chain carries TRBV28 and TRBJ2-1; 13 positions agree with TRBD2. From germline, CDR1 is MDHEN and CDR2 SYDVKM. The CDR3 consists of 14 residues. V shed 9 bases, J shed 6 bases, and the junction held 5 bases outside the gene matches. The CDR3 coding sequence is TGTGCCAGTTGGGGACTAGCGGGAACCAATGAGCAGTTCTTC. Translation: CASWGLAGTNEQFF.

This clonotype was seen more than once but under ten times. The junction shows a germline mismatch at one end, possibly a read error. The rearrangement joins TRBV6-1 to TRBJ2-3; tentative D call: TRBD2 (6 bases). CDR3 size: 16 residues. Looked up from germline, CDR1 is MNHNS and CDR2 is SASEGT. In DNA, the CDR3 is TGTGCCAGCAGTCAAGCGGGTGGGGGAAGCACAGATACGCAGTATTTT. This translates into CASSQAGGGSTDTQYF.